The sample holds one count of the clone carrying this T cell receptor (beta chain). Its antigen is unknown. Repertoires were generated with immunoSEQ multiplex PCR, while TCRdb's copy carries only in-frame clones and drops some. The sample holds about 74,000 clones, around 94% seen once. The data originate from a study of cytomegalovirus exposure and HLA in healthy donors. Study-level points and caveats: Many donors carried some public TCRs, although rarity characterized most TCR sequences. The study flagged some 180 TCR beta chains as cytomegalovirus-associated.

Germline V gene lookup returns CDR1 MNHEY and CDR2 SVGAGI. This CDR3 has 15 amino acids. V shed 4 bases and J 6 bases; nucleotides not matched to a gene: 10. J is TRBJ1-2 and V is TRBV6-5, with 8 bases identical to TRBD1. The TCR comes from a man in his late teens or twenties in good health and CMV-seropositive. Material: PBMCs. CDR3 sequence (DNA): TGTGCCAGCAGTTCCGAAACACAGGGGGTGGATGGCTACACCTTC. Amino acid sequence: CASSSETQGVDGYTF.